This is a list of T cell receptor beta chains from one sample in a study of early T cells in non-severe SARS-CoV-2 infection. TCRdb re-derived calls from the 5' RACE reads in MiXCR, one entry per CDR3 protein. The sample includes about 50,000 distinct CDR3 sequences, approximately 8.5% of them seen just once. Sequenced: whole blood. These receptors came from an adult who was a healthcare worker with PCR-confirmed SARS-CoV-2 infection or an uninfected control (not recorded which). Both conserved end residues are part of each CDR3. The D gene is left open where the match is weak. Size tells how often a clone was seen (once, few, many) or the class of an expanded clone, and some rows leave it out.

>-|-|TRBJ2-1|TRBV13
TGTGCCAGCAGCTTATTAGCCCAGAGCTCCTACAATGAGCAGTTCTTC
CASSLLAQSSYNEQFF
>many|-|TRBJ2-3|TRBV7-2
TGTGCCAGCAGCTTAGCCAGGAGCACAGATACGCAGTATTTT
CASSLARSTDTQYF
>-|TRBD1|TRBJ2-3|TRBV7-8
TGTGCCAGCAGCTCGCTAACAGGGGCTAAGGATACGCAGTATTTT
CASSSLTGAKDTQYF
>many|-|TRBJ1-2|TRBV28
TGTGCCAGCAGTGATCTGGCGGGGCTAACCTATGGCTACACCTTC
CASSDLAGLTYGYTF
>few|-|TRBJ2-1|TRBV5-1
TGCGCCAGCAGCACGGCCTGGGGAAACAGGGCCCTCCCCAATGAGCAGTTCTTC
CASSTAWGNRALPNEQFF
>few|TRBD2|TRBJ2-3|TRBV2
TGTGCCTGCTCGCCGTCTAGCGGGATGTCAGATACGCAGTATTTT
CACSPSSGMSDTQYF
>many|TRBD1|TRBJ2-1|TRBV4-2
TGTGCCAGCAGCCGCGACAGGGGGCCCCTGAATGAGCAGTTCTTC
CASSRDRGPLNEQFF
>many|-|TRBJ2-4|TRBV6-6
TGTGCCAGCACTGGAGATTCCAAAAACATTCAGTACTTC
CASTGDSKNIQYF
>many|-|TRBJ1-5|TRBV7-2
TGTGCCAGCAGCCCTGGAACAGATTTGCATAGCAATCAGCCCCAGCATTTT
CASSPGTDLHSNQPQHF
>few|-|TRBJ2-1|TRBV11-3
TGTGCCAGCAGCTATTCCCCTAGGAATGAGCAGTTCTTC
CASSYSPRNEQFF
>-|TRBD1|TRBJ2-3|TRBV9
TGTGCCAGCAGCGCTCAGGGGGCTAGCGGCACAGATACGCAGTATTTT
CASSAQGASGTDTQYF
>many|TRBD2|TRBJ2-6|TRBV5-1
TGCGCCAGCAGCCCGGGGGGGGCAACTGGGGCCAACGTCCTGACTTTC
CASSPGGATGANVLTF
>many|-|TRBJ2-3|TRBV24-1
TGTGCCACCAGTGAGCCGAAGGTTGGAGATACGCAGTATTTT
CATSEPKVGDTQYF
>-|-|TRBJ1-1|TRBV29-1
TGCAGCGTTGCCAGTTTAATAACTACTGAAGCTTTCTTT
CSVASLITTEAFF
>-|TRBD1|TRBJ1-2|TRBV3-1
TGTGCCAGCAGCCAAGGACAGGGACACTGCACCTTC
CASSQGQGHCTF
>many|TRBD2|TRBJ2-5|TRBV3-1
TGTGCCAGCAGCCAAGAGTTAGCGGGAGGGCAGTACCAAGAGACCCAGTACTTC
CASSQELAGGQYQETQYF
>many|-|TRBJ2-6|TRBV18
TGTGCCAGCTCCCCGGGCAGGGGGGGCTCTGGGGCCAACGTCCTGACTTTC
CASSPGRGGSGANVLTF
>many|TRBD2|TRBJ2-3|TRBV7-9
TGTGCCAGCAGCTTAGAAAGAAAATTTCGGGGGGACTCCCAGAAGGCAGATACGCAGTATTTT
CASSLERKFRGDSQKADTQYF
>many|-|TRBJ2-1|TRBV29-1
TGCAGCATAAAAACAACCGGGGACGGAGAGCAGTTCTTC
CSIKTTGDGEQFF
>few|-|TRBJ2-7|TRBV11-1
TGTGCCAGCAGCTTAGGATCGTTAGCCTACGAGCAGTACTTC
CASSLGSLAYEQYF
>many|-|TRBJ2-3|TRBV7-8
TGTGCCAGCAGCTTAGTGGGCAGGGGAACAGATACGCAGTATTTT
CASSLVGRGTDTQYF
>-|-|TRBJ1-2|TRBV24-1
TGTACCACCAGTGATGTCGGCAGAAACTATGGCTACACCTTC
CTTSDVGRNYGYTF
>-|-|TRBJ2-3|TRBV20-1
TGCAGTGCGCATAGTGGGCTAGAAAGCACAGATACGCAGTATTTT
CSAHSGLESTDTQYF
>-|-|TRBJ2-1|TRBV6-4
TGTGCCAGCAGTGTGTGGTACGGCGCACCAAATGAGCAGTTCTTC
CASSVWYGAPNEQFF
>-|-|TRBJ1-1|TRBV7-9
TGTGCCAGCAGCTTAGGATCCATGAACACTGAAGCTTTCTTT
CASSLGSMNTEAFF
>few|TRBD1|TRBJ2-7|TRBV28
TGTGCCAGCAGTCCTACCGGGACAGGGCGGAACGAGCAGTACTTC
CASSPTGTGRNEQYF
>many|-|TRBJ2-5|TRBV5-8
TGTGCCAGCAGCTGGGGCCCTCAGTACTTC
CASSWGPQYF
>many|-|TRBJ2-3|TRBV20-1
TGCAGTGCTCCTATAGGAGGGGCAGATACGCAGTATTTT
CSAPIGGADTQYF
>-|TRBD2|TRBJ2-5|TRBV5-1
TGCGCCAGCAGGCCTACGACTAGCGGCCAACAAGAGACCCAGTACTTC
CASRPTTSGQQETQYF
>-|-|TRBJ2-1|TRBV6-5
TGTGCCAGCAGTTACTCGGGGACGCTTTACAATGAGCAGTTCTTC
CASSYSGTLYNEQFF
>-|-|TRBJ1-4|TRBV12-3/TRBV12-4
TGTGCCAGCAGTTTTGGTAGACGTGAAAAACTGTTTTTT
CASSFGRREKLFF
>many|-|TRBJ2-1|TRBV3-1
TGTGCCAGCAGCCACACTAGCCCCGGAGGGAATGAGCAGTTCTTC
CASSHTSPGGNEQFF